Shown below are 23 T cell receptor beta chains from a single sample sequenced in a study of cytomegalovirus exposure and HLA in healthy donors. The PCR used 60 Vbeta and 13 Jbeta primers. Clones were sequenced by immunoSEQ multiplex PCR, and TCRdb holds only the in-frame ones, with some missing. The sample gives 150,000 to 200,000 clones, approximately 80% of which show up once; about 5.6% is in the top ten. The sequenced sample consisted of PBMCs. The origin of the receptors is a woman aged 25-40 years in good health and CMV-seropositive.

This clone has more than one count but fewer than ten. This rearrangement joins TRBV19 to TRBJ2-3; D might be TRBD2 (6 bases). V shed 6 bases and J shed 12 bases, with 13 bases lying between them. The CDR3 contains 11 residues. Germline CDR1 LNHDA, CDR2 SQIVND (reference sequence). The CDR3 coding sequence is TGTGCCAGTAGATCGGGACTGCATCAGTATTTT. It is translated as CASRSGLHQYF.

The chain couples TRBV28 to TRBJ2-1, with unresolved D. Germline V CDR1 and CDR2: MDHEN, SYDVKM. The CDR3 is 12 amino acids. Trimming cost V 7 bases and J 8 bases, with 12 bases left between them. The CDR3 sequence is CASTDRVHEQFF. CDR3 sequence (DNA): TGTGCCAGCACTGATCGGGTACATGAGCAGTTCTTC. Complete variable domain (other parts from reference TRBV28 and TRBJ2-1): DVKVTQSSRYLVKRTGEKVFLECVQDMDHENMFWYRQDPGLGLRLIYFSYDVKMKEKGDIPEGYSVSREKKERFSLILESASTNQTSMYLCASTDRVHEQFFGPGTRLTVL.

The chain employs TRBV4-3 and TRBJ2-7, with 7 positions matching TRBD1. Germline CDR1 is LGHNA and CDR2 is YSLEER. J gave up 6 bases and V 4 bases, and 9 bases lay outside the gene matches. The CDR3 runs 14 residues. CDR3 amino acids: CASSPGTVFFEQYF. The CDR3 DNA reads TGCGCCAGCAGCCCAGGGACAGTTTTTTTCGAGCAGTACTTC.

The CDR3 sequence: CASSQTSPGELFF. In DNA, the CDR3 is TGTGCCAGTAGCCAGACTAGCCCCGGGGAGCTGTTTTTT. The chain is built from TRBV19 and TRBJ2-2; TRBD2 matches 7 bases. The V and J ends lost 6 bases and 6 bases, in that order; junction bases with no gene match: 4. Germline assignment: CDR1 LNHDA and CDR2 SQIVND (reference sequence). The CDR3 runs 13 residues.

This clone was seen a few times. The V call is TRBV20-1, the J call TRBJ2-1; tentatively, D is TRBD2 (5 bases). CDR1 DFQATT and CDR2 SNEGSKA come from the germline V gene (reference sequence). CDR3 length: 11 amino acids. V gave up 6 bases and J gave up 3 bases, with 6 bases separating them. The CDR3 nucleotides read TGCAGTGCACGGGACTACAATGAGCAGTTCTTC. Translated, it gives CSARDYNEQFF.

J is TRBJ1-4 and V is TRBV4-3; D may be TRBD1 (5 bases). The length of the CDR3 is 16 residues. V shed 0 bases and J shed 3 bases, with 11 bases lying between them. Germline values: CDR1 LGHNA, CDR2 YSLEER. The CDR3 spells CASSQDTSTANEKLFF. CDR3 nucleotide sequence: TGCGCCAGCAGCCAAGATACTTCGACAGCTAATGAAAAACTGTTTTTT.

The chain carries TRBV21-1 and TRBJ2-1; no DNA check was done on the table's D call, TRBD1. TRBV21-1 is a known pseudogene. The CDR3 totals 15 residues. CDR3 coding DNA: TGTGCCAGCAGCGGAACAGGTGGTCAAGGAAATGAGCAGTTCTTC. Protein: CASSGTGGQGNEQFF.

The V and J genes are TRBV6-1 and TRBJ2-1, with D possibly TRBD1 on 5 matching bases. The germline V and J ends were trimmed by 4 bases and 7 bases, with 17 bases remaining between them. The CDR3 covers 15 residues. Germline V gene sequence: CDR1 MNHNS, CDR2 SASEGT. The CDR3 loop is CASSVSPTATNEQFF. CDR3 DNA sequence: TGTGCCAGCAGTGTATCCCCGACAGCGACTAATGAGCAGTTCTTC.

The table lists this clone with a few counts. The chain uses TRBV6-5 and TRBJ2-2; D is undetermined. Germline assignment: CDR1 MNHEY and CDR2 SVGAGI. V dropped 5 bases and J dropped 5 bases, with 15 bases sitting between them. This CDR3 region has 15 residues. CDR3: CASSLTGSSTGELFF. CDR3 coding DNA: TGTGCCAGCAGTCTCACCGGGTCATCAACCGGGGAGCTGTTTTTT.

This clone was recorded a few times. The chain is built from TRBV7-2 and TRBJ1-5; D remains unclear. CDR1 and CDR2 from the germline V gene are SGHTA and FQGNSA. The CDR3 contains 13 residues. Trimming took 2 bases from V and 1 from J, leaving 3 bases between them. The CDR3 DNA reads TGTGCCAGCAGCTTAATAAGCAATCAGCCCCAGCATTTT. Encoded protein: CASSLISNQPQHF.

CDR3: CASSTGGAGNQPQHF. As DNA, the CDR3 is TGTGCCAGCAGTACAGGGGGCGCCGGCAATCAGCCCCAGCATTTT. This chain links TRBV6-5 with TRBJ1-5, with 9 bases identical to TRBD1. V was pared by 5 bases and J by 2 bases, with 4 bases of the junction left unmatched. The CDR3 is 15 residues long. Germline values: CDR1 MNHEY, CDR2 SVGAGI.

V usage is TRBV7-6 and J usage is TRBJ2-1; 8 bases are a match to TRBD1. The CDR3 has 15 residues. V shed 4 bases and J 2 bases; nucleotides not matched to a gene: 4. Germline V CDR1 and CDR2: SGHVS, FNYEAQ. CDR3 nucleotide sequence: TGTGCCAGCAGCTCGCGACAGGGGACCTACAATGAGCAGTTCTTC. Protein product: CASSSRQGTYNEQFF.

The rearrangement uses TRBV9 and TRBJ2-5, with D unresolved. In germline, CDR1 is SGDLS, CDR2 YYNGEE. Between the trimmed V and J ends, which lost 0 bases and 3 bases, there was a span of 6 bases. There are 13 residues in the CDR3. The CDR3 sequence: CASSVETEETQYF. CDR3 DNA: TGTGCCAGCAGCGTAGAAACAGAAGAGACCCAGTACTTC.

The V gene is TRBV19, the J gene TRBJ1-1; TRBD1 might be the D (5 bases). V was cut by 3 bases and J by 5 bases, with 19 bases left in between. The CDR3 sequence is 16 residues long. Germline-derived CDR1 and CDR2 are LNHDA and SQIVND (reference sequence). The CDR3 DNA reads TGTGCCAGTAGTATCGGAGGGGCGATGGGGGGGACTGAAGCTTTCTTT. Protein sequence: CASSIGGAMGGTEAFF.

The V gene is TRBV7-6, the J gene TRBJ1-4, with a tentative D call TRBD1 (5 bases). Germline CDR1 is SGHVS and CDR2 is FNYEAQ. The length of the CDR3 is 15 residues. V lost 2 bases and J 6 bases, leaving 13 bases between the germline ends. The CDR3 region is CASSLNSGLYEKLFF. The DNA of the CDR3 is TGTGCCAGCAGCTTAAATTCAGGGTTATATGAAAAACTGTTTTTT.

A few counts support this clone. J is TRBJ2-3 and V is TRBV5-4; D might be TRBD2 (7 bases). This CDR3 has 16 amino acids. CDR1 and CDR2 (germline): SGHNT, YYREEE (reference sequence). The V end was cut by 5 bases, the J end by 1 base, with 17 bases between. The CDR3 here is CASRAGGGRGTDTQYF. The CDR3 DNA is TGTGCCAGCAGGGCTGGGGGGGGGCGAGGCACAGATACGCAGTATTTT.

J is TRBJ2-5 and V is TRBV27, with 10 bases matching TRBD1. The J call may be faulty, since TRBJ2-7 better matches the DNA end. CDR3 length: 15 residues. Germline V CDR1 and CDR2: MNHEY, SMNVEV (reference sequence). The CDR3 protein is CASSLTGGSIYEQYF. The CDR3 DNA sequence: TGTGCCAGCAGTTTGACAGGGGGCTCCATCTACGAGCAGTACTTC.

The chain recombines TRBV14 with TRBJ1-3; D not resolved. This CDR3 has 17 amino acids. V was clipped by 1 base and J by 0 bases, with 13 bases between them. Germline CDR1 SGHDN, CDR2 FVKESK. The CDR3 loop is CASSQGPRGLSGNTIYF. DNA of the CDR3: TGTGCCAGCAGCCAAGGGCCACGTGGCCTCTCTGGAAACACCATATATTTT.

The chain joins TRBV7-8 to TRBJ2-1; D is unclear. CDR1 SGHVS and CDR2 FQNEAQ come from the germline V gene. The CDR3 has 12 residues. V was trimmed by 2 bases and J by 8 bases, leaving 7 bases between them. CDR3 sequence (DNA): TGTGCCAGCAGCTTACAACATGATGAGCAGTTCTTC. Its protein is CASSLQHDEQFF.

V and J are TRBV7-2 and TRBJ1-5; TRBD1 aligns across 7 bases. After removal of 5 bases from V and 6 bases from J, the junction contained 1 base not matched to a gene. Germline V gives CDR1 SGHTA, CDR2 FQGNSA. This CDR3 is 12 amino acids long. The CDR3 DNA is TGTGCCAGCAGCCCAGGGGGTCAGCCCCAGCATTTT. It codes for CASSPGGQPQHF.

The chain recombines TRBV7-2 with TRBJ2-3; tentatively, D is TRBD2 (5 bases). This CDR3 comprises 13 residues. V was cut by 4 bases and J by 9 bases, with 14 bases left in between. The germline V gene encodes CDR1 SGHTA and CDR2 FQGNSA. As DNA, the CDR3 is TGTGCCAGCAGCTCCGGACTGAGGCCGACGCAGTATTTT. It is translated as CASSSGLRPTQYF.

CDR3 sequence reads: CASSQGLADDEQYF. In nucleotides, the CDR3 is TGTGCCAGCAGCCAGGGACTAGCGGACGACGAGCAGTACTTC. V is TRBV5-5 and J is TRBJ2-7; the match to TRBD2 covers 11 bases. V was clipped by 4 bases and J by 5 bases; unmatched bases: 5. The CDR3 loop spans 14 amino acids. Per the germline V gene, CDR1 is SGHKS and CDR2 is YYEKEE (reference sequence).

This sequence joins TRBV27 and TRBJ2-3; the match to TRBD1 covers 7 bases. Germline V gene data show CDR1 as MNHEY and CDR2 as SMNVEV (reference sequence). J gave up 1 base and V 4 bases, and 2 bases lay outside the gene matches. The CDR3 has 14 amino acids. The CDR3 loop is CASSYQGGTDTQYF. CDR3 nucleotides: TGTGCCAGCAGTTATCAGGGGGGCACAGATACGCAGTATTTT.